This T cell receptor beta chain was profiled in a study of Ad26.COV2.S vaccination and SARS-CoV-2 variants. For the study at large: Ad26.COV2.S shots went into the muscle once or twice, 56 days apart. Study findings and constraints: Vaccinees displayed broader spike-specific TCR repertoires than placebo recipients. Substantial breadth was reported for post-vaccination spike-specific CD8+ and CD4+ T cells.

Treatment reported: around 19 received Ad26.COV2.S at low or high dose, single or two shots; 5 received placebo; per-sample allocation not given. Samples came from day 63 after the first vaccine or placebo injection. The V gene lost 0 bases and the J gene lost 7 bases, with 13 bases spanning the gap. This CDR3 spans 14 amino acids. Germline CDR1 is SGDLS and CDR2 is YYNGEE. Remarks on this clone: No antigen is known for it.

Sequencing used immunoSEQ multiplex PCR; TCRdb keeps in-frame clones, though not all of them. The sample consists of 350,000 to 400,000 clones, more than 85% of them appearing once. This chain links TRBV9 with TRBJ2-5; the D call may be TRBD1 or TRBD2 (5 bases each). The TCR originated in a person aged 18-65 years who received the Ad26.COV2.S COVID-19 vaccine or a placebo. The source was peripheral blood, collected in a trial of Ad26.COV2.S vaccine versus placebo. CDR3 loop: CASSVDLAGGTQYF. The CDR3 bases are TGTGCCAGCAGCGTAGATTTAGCTGGGGGGACCCAGTACTTC.